One and the same sample provided the 27 T cell receptor beta chains below, sequenced in a study of T cells after yellow fever vaccination. TCRdb redid the calling of the 5' RACE reads with MiXCR, one entry per CDR3 protein. The sample records a few hundred thousand distinct CDR3 sequences, roughly 8.4% being singletons. Sequencing used PBMCs, obtained roughly 45 days after the first yellow fever vaccination. The receptors were gathered from a man between 18 and 29 years old who received the YFV17D yellow fever vaccine.

V gene TRBV20-1 combines with J gene TRBJ2-3; D gene uncertain. Germline V CDR1 and CDR2: DFQATT, SNEGSKA (reference sequence). CDR3 size: 14 residues. The ends were cut back, 1 base at V and 4 bases at J, with 12 bases in the middle. The CDR3 DNA is TGCAGTGCTAGAGTGGATAGCCTGTCAGATACGCAGTATTTT. Protein: CSARVDSLSDTQYF.

A few counts support this clonotype. The V gene is TRBV12-3 or TRBV12-4, the J gene TRBJ2-1; 9 positions agree with TRBD2. This CDR3 spans 14 amino acids. V shed 6 bases and J 4 bases; nucleotides not matched to a gene: 4. CDR3 sequence reads: CASRRGGDYNEQFF. The CDR3 region has the DNA TGTGCCAGCAGGCGGGGGGGCGATTACAATGAGCAGTTCTTC.

The chain is built from TRBV20-1 and TRBJ2-3; 13 bases line up with TRBD2. Germline V gene lookup returns CDR1 DFQATT and CDR2 SNEGSKA (reference sequence). The CDR3 totals 12 residues. The CDR3 sequence is CGRTSGGDTQYF. CDR3 nucleotides: TGCGGGAGGACTAGCGGGGGAGATACGCAGTATTTT.

This clonotype was seen repeatedly, ten times or more. The chain carries TRBV20-1 and TRBJ2-1; D is unclear. Germline V gene data show CDR1 as DFQATT and CDR2 as SNEGSKA (reference sequence). This CDR3 has 10 amino acids. V lost 8 bases and J 8 bases, leaving 10 bases between the germline ends. The CDR3 here is CSPGGHEQFF. CDR3 DNA sequence: TGCAGTCCTGGCGGACATGAGCAGTTCTTC.

In this sample, this clonotype turned up a few times. The rearrangement joins TRBV29-1 to TRBJ2-1; D unresolved. Germline V gene lookup returns CDR1 SQVTM and CDR2 ANQGSEA. The CDR3 spans 11 residues. Trimming took off 6 bases at V and 10 bases at J, with 13 bases between the two ends. The CDR3 sequence is CSVGDATEQFF. The CDR3, as DNA: TGCAGCGTAGGTGACGCTACAGAGCAGTTCTTC.

Regarding this clonotype: This sequence may be a read error, since a much larger clone differs from it by one base. V usage is TRBV10-3 and J usage is TRBJ2-2, with D unclear. From germline, CDR1 is ENHRY and CDR2 SYGVKD. The length of the CDR3 is 15 residues. The CDR3 here is CATSESWRNTGELFF. The CDR3 coding sequence is TGTGCCACCAGTGAGTCGTGGAGGAACACCGGGGAGCTGTTTTTT.

Only a few counts were recorded for this clonotype. V gene TRBV27 combines with J gene TRBJ2-1, with 9 bases identical to TRBD2. The CDR3 has 15 amino acids. V shed 6 bases, J shed 2 bases, and the junction held 5 bases outside the gene matches. The germline V gene has CDR1 MNHEY and CDR2 SMNVEV (reference sequence). CDR3 amino acids: CASRPRLAAYNEQFF. CDR3 DNA: TGTGCCAGCAGGCCCCGACTAGCGGCCTACAATGAGCAGTTCTTC.

This clonotype was found many times. The genes are TRBV9 and TRBJ2-2; 8 bases agree with TRBD2. V shed 4 bases and J 0 bases; nucleotides not matched to a gene: 5. Germline V CDR1 and CDR2: SGDLS, YYNGEE. The CDR3 loop spans 16 amino acids. The CDR3 region is CASSHPAGANTGELFF. The CDR3 DNA reads as TGTGCCAGCAGCCACCCAGCGGGGGCGAACACCGGGGAGCTGTTTTTT.

There are a few counts of this clonotype. This chain connects TRBV5-5 to TRBJ1-1, with no clear D. CDR3 length: 13 residues. Germline CDR1 reads SGHKS; CDR2 reads YYEKEE (reference sequence). Trimming took off 0 bases at V and 3 bases at J, with 6 bases between the two ends. CDR3 amino acids: CASSLGVHTEAFF. The CDR3 DNA reads as TGTGCCAGCAGCTTGGGGGTGCACACTGAAGCTTTCTTT.

Only a few counts were recorded for this clonotype. The V call is TRBV11-1, the J call TRBJ1-5, with 8 bases lining up with TRBD1. This CDR3 has 18 amino acids. Germline CDR1 is SGHAT and CDR2 is FQDESV (reference sequence). V was pared by 4 bases and J by 3 bases, with 14 bases of the junction left unmatched. The CDR3 nucleotides are TGTGCCAGCAGCTATACCGGACAGGGAGTTGATTTCAATCAGCCCCAGCATTTT. This gives the protein CASSYTGQGVDFNQPQHF.

This chain links TRBV28 with TRBJ2-7; D tentatively reads TRBD1 or TRBD2 (5 bases each). Deletions cut 4 bases from V and 3 bases from J, with 22 bases between. Looked up from germline, CDR1 is MDHEN and CDR2 is SYDVKM. CDR3 size: 17 residues. CDR3 in DNA: TGTGCCAGCAGTTCGCCGGCCCGGGACGGAGACCTCTACGAGCAGTACGTC. Its translation is CASSSPARDGDLYEQYV.

This clonotype appeared a few times. This chain joins TRBV7-3 and TRBJ2-2; TRBD2 matches at 12 bases. With V trimmed by 1 base and J by 4 bases, 7 bases remained unmatched. Germline V gene data show CDR1 as SGHTA and CDR2 as FQGTGA. The CDR3 sequence is 18 residues long. The CDR3 DNA follows: TGTGCCAGCAGCTTAAGGGCTAGCGGGGGGGCCGGCACCGGGGAGCTGTTTTTT. It is translated as CASSLRASGGAGTGELFF.

The chain uses TRBV12-3 or TRBV12-4 and TRBJ1-2; no clear D. The CDR3 is 14 amino acids. The V end was cut by 2 bases, the J end by 1 base, with 8 bases between. This CDR3 is CASSLRTLNYGYTF. DNA for the CDR3: TGTGCCAGCAGTTTACGAACCCTTAACTATGGCTACACCTTC.

The V gene is TRBV29-1, the J gene TRBJ1-1, with unresolved D. The CDR3 is made up of 13 amino acids. CDR1 and CDR2 from the germline V gene are SQVTM and ANQGSEA. Trimming took 0 bases from V and 9 from J, leaving 14 bases between them. The CDR3 spells CSVEDPRLGKAFF. For the CDR3, the DNA is TGCAGCGTTGAAGACCCCCGACTAGGTAAAGCTTTCTTT.

This chain uses TRBV7-2 with TRBJ1-2; D is unresolved. V was pared by 1 base and J by 3 bases, with 6 bases between. From germline, CDR1 is SGHTA and CDR2 FQGNSA. The CDR3 has 13 amino acids. CDR3 protein: CASSLGFDYGYTF. The CDR3 DNA sequence: TGTGCCAGCAGCTTAGGTTTTGACTATGGCTACACCTTC. Together with reference TRBV7-2 and TRBJ1-2, the CDR3 gives the full variable domain: GAGVSQSPSNKVTEKGKDVELRCDPISGHTALYWYRQSLGQGLEFLIYFQGNSAPDKSGLPSDRFSAERTGGSVSTLTIQRTQQEDSAVYLCASSLGFDYGYTFGSGTRLTVV.

V usage is TRBV5-5 and J usage is TRBJ2-5, with 11 nucleotides matching TRBD2. Germline trimming cut 3 bases from V and 4 bases from J; bases unmatched to any gene: 11. The CDR3 is made up of 17 amino acids. CDR1 SGHKS and CDR2 YYEKEE come from the germline V gene (reference sequence). CDR3 in amino acids: CASSSTRPGLAVETQYF. CDR3 nucleotide sequence: TGTGCCAGCAGCTCTACTAGACCGGGACTAGCGGTAGAGACCCAGTACTTC.

This clonotype was seen more than once but under ten times. The V gene is TRBV5-1, the J gene TRBJ2-3; TRBD1 might be the D (6 bases). CDR3 size: 15 residues. The germline gives CDR1 SGHRS, CDR2 YFSETQ. The ends were cut back, 4 bases at V and 6 bases at J, with 18 bases in the middle. The CDR3 spells CASSRTVNRGDTQYF. The DNA of the CDR3 is TGCGCCAGCAGCCGGACCGTCAATAGGGGGGATACGCAGTATTTT.

This clonotype was counted at least ten times. This chain joins TRBV20-1 and TRBJ2-7, with D perhaps TRBD1 or TRBD2 (6 bases each). The CDR3 sequence is 15 residues long. Germline assignment: CDR1 DFQATT and CDR2 SNEGSKA (reference sequence). Trimming removed 3 bases from V and 0 bases from J, with 15 bases in between. The CDR3 protein is CSASASGGGSYEQYF. The CDR3 nucleotides read TGCAGTGCTAGTGCTTCAGGAGGGGGCTCCTACGAGCAGTACTTC.

This clonotype occurred a few times. In DNA form, the CDR3 reads TGTGCCAGCAGCTTAGCCCTCGGAGACACTGAAGCTTTCTTT. Its protein is CASSLALGDTEAFF. The J gene is TRBJ1-1, the V gene TRBV7-8; D remains unclear. V lost 0 bases and J lost 3, with 8 bases in between. The CDR3 has 14 amino acids. Germline CDR1 and CDR2: SGHVS and FQNEAQ.

This clonotype has a handful of counts. The chain uses TRBV7-2 and TRBJ1-2; possible D gene TRBD1, 6 bases. V lost 5 bases and J lost 6, with 16 bases in between. There are 14 residues in the CDR3. Germline V CDR1 and CDR2: SGHTA, FQGNSA. In DNA form, the CDR3 reads TGTGCCAGCAGCCCTCCGGACAGCTTAGATGGCTACACCTTC. It yields the protein CASSPPDSLDGYTF.

The V call is TRBV27, the J call TRBJ2-7, with D possibly being TRBD2 (5 bases). Per germline, CDR1 MNHEY and CDR2 SMNVEV (reference sequence). Trimming removed 3 bases at V and 2 bases at J, with 14 bases between. This CDR3 comprises 15 residues. Here the CDR3 DNA reads TGTGCCAGCAGTTTTCCCGAGAGGGCTACCTACGAGCAGTACTTC. Translation gives CASSFPERATYEQYF.

This clonotype was detected many times. The rearrangement joins TRBV15 to TRBJ2-2; unclear D gene. This CDR3 is 12 amino acids long. Germline V lookup: CDR1 LNHNV, CDR2 YYDKDF (reference sequence). Trimming removed 5 bases from V and 6 bases from J, with 7 bases in between. The CDR3 region is CATSFFAGELFF. For the CDR3, the DNA is TGTGCCACCAGCTTCTTCGCCGGGGAGCTGTTTTTT.

CDR3 protein: CASRPNTGELFF. The CDR3 DNA is TGTGCCAGCCGTCCGAACACCGGGGAGCTGTTTTTT. The chain joins TRBV6-1 to TRBJ2-2; no clear D gene. V was shortened by 8 bases and J by 0 bases, with 4 bases between the two germline ends. The V gene's germline CDR1 is MNHNS and CDR2 SASEGT. The CDR3 sequence is 12 residues long.

This clonotype was found a few times. The V call is TRBV7-9, the J call TRBJ1-1, with no clear D. Germline assignment: CDR1 SEHNR and CDR2 FQNEAQ (reference sequence). The V end was cut by 1 base, the J end by 0 bases, with 12 bases between. The CDR3 loop spans 16 amino acids. As DNA, the CDR3 is TGTGCCAGCAGCTTAGGCCTCGGGGAGATGAACACTGAAGCTTTCTTT. It specifies CASSLGLGEMNTEAFF. The full variable domain, its missing parts supplied by reference TRBV7-9 and TRBJ1-1, is DTGVSQNPRHKITKRGQNVTFRCDPISEHNRLYWYRQTLGQGPEFLTYFQNEAQLEKSRLLSDRFSAERPKGSFSTLEIQRTEQGDSAMYLCASSLGLGEMNTEAFFGQGTRLTVV.

This clonotype has only a few counts. V and J are TRBV12-3 or TRBV12-4 and TRBJ2-5; possibly TRBD1 for D (5 bases). V dropped 5 bases and J dropped 9 bases, with 13 bases sitting between them. This CDR3 contains 12 residues. The CDR3 bases are TGTGCCAGCAGTCGACAGTCAGTGGCCCAGTACTTC. Encoded protein: CASSRQSVAQYF.

The chain couples TRBV5-6 to TRBJ1-6; D is perhaps TRBD1 (5 bases). CDR3 length: 13 amino acids. Germline-derived CDR1 and CDR2 are SGHDT and YYEEEE. V shed 4 bases and J shed 12 bases, with 14 bases lying between them. CDR3 protein: CASSGDSRGPLHF. CDR3 coding DNA: TGTGCCAGCAGCGGGGACTCGCGAGGACCCCTCCACTTT.

The V gene is TRBV20-1, the J gene TRBJ2-5; tentative D call: TRBD2 (5 bases). Germline V gene data show CDR1 as DFQATT and CDR2 as SNEGSKA (reference sequence). The CDR3 length is 12 residues. The V gene lost 5 bases and the J gene lost 5 bases, with 12 bases spanning the gap. The CDR3 sequence: CSAPTASETQYF. CDR3 in DNA: TGCAGTGCTCCCACCGCTAGCGAGACCCAGTACTTC.